The clone carrying this TCR beta chain was recorded only once. Its specificity is not known. The data were obtained in a study of cytomegalovirus exposure and HLA in healthy donors. Study summary: The early release's HLA-typed donors yielded approximately 85 million unique TCRs. Study-wide results and caveats: The authors assumed roughly uniform sequencing depth across donors for presence/absence analyses.

Germline V lookup: CDR1 SGHKS, CDR2 YYEKEE (reference sequence). With 4 bases clipped from V and 3 bases from J, the junction kept 12 bases outside the gene matches. This CDR3 is built from 17 residues. 13 Jbeta primers and 60 Vbeta primers were used for the PCR. Per the original data handling: A follow-up analysis tallied 86 million or so unique TCR beta chains, roughly 9.9 million shared. Sequencing used immunoSEQ multiplex PCR; TCRdb keeps in-frame clones, though not all of them. V and J calls and clone size are given by that table; D and trimming were obtained from the DNA. Here the sample spans about 110,000 clones, around 80% being singletons.

The sequence derives from a middle-aged man in good health and CMV-seronegative. The rearrangement joins TRBV5-5 to TRBJ2-3; 9 bases are a match to TRBD1. The sequenced material came from PBMCs. CDR3 in amino acids: CASSRNPLTGGTDTQYF. CDR3 nucleotides: TGTGCCAGCAGCCGCAACCCCTTGACAGGGGGGACAGATACGCAGTATTTT.